These T cell receptor beta chains were read from a single sample in a study of cytomegalovirus exposure and HLA in healthy donors. The method was immunoSEQ multiplex PCR; TCRdb's version includes in-frame clones alone and lacks a portion of them. The repertoire holds 75,000 to 100,000 clones, 64% seen once, with roughly 3% in the top ten. The sequenced material came from PBMCs. The source of these receptors is a man aged 60 to 75 in good health and CMV-seronegative. The CDR3 runs from the conserved cysteine through the conserved F or W. The D gene is left open where the match is weak. Clone sizes are given selectively: once, few, many, or a class where the clone is expanded.

size	V	D	J	DNA	CDR3
NA	TRBV6-4	NA	TRBJ2-1	TGTGCCAGCAGAATCCGGGACACCCGTGGAAGGGGCAATGAGCAGTTCTTC	CASRIRDTRGRGNEQFF
NA	TRBV6-1	TRBD1	TRBJ2-3	TGTGCCAGCAGACCGACAGGGGGCGTGGATACGCAGTATTTT	CASRPTGGVDTQYF
NA	TRBV4-1	TRBD1	TRBJ1-5	TGCGCCAGCAGCCAAGTCCAGGGGGCTAATCAGCCCCAGCATTTT	CASSQVQGANQPQHF
NA	TRBV2	NA	TRBJ1-2	TGTGCCAGCAGTGAAGCGCGTCAGGGGTATGGCTACACCTTC	CASSEARQGYGYTF
NA	TRBV23-1	NA	TRBJ2-2	TGCGCCAGCAGTCCGCCAGGGTGGACCGGGGAGCTGTTTTTT	CASSPPGWTGELFF
once	TRBV7-9	NA	TRBJ1-2	TGTGCCAGCAGCAAGGGGGGGGCTGGCTATGGCTACACCTTC	CASSKGGAGYGYTF
few	TRBV7-3	NA	TRBJ1-2	TGTGCCAGCAGCGTCTCACCGGAGAACTATGGCTACACCTTC	CASSVSPENYGYTF
few	TRBV27	TRBD2	TRBJ2-3	TGTGCCAGCGCCCCCAACTTCCTAGCGGGGGATCAAGATACGCAGTATTTT	CASAPNFLAGDQDTQYF
NA	TRBV20-1	NA	TRBJ2-7	TGCAGTGCTAAGGACAGCTACGAGCAGTACTTC	CSAKDSYEQYF
NA	TRBV5-1	TRBD2	TRBJ2-7	TGCGCCAGCAGCTGGGCCGGGACTAGCGGGTCATCCTACGAGCAGTACTTC	CASSWAGTSGSSYEQYF
once	TRBV9	NA	TRBJ2-1	TGTGCCAGCAGCCCCTCGTTCGATGAGCAGTTCTTC	CASSPSFDEQFF
few	TRBV19	TRBD1	TRBJ1-2	TGTGCCAGTATCCCAGACAGGGGTCGAAGTTATGGCTACACCTTC	CASIPDRGRSYGYTF
NA	TRBV19	NA	TRBJ1-1	TGTGCCAGTGGTCGGGGGGGCCGGGACACTGAAGCTTTCTTT	CASGRGGRDTEAFF
NA	TRBV5-1	NA	TRBJ2-5	TGCGCCAGCAGCTTGGAGGCATTAAGGGGTGAGACCCAGTACTTC	CASSLEALRGETQYF
NA	TRBV5-4	NA	TRBJ1-6	TGTGCCAGCAGCTTGCAGTCGGGAACGACCCTCCACTTT	CASSLQSGTTLHF
NA	TRBV10-1	NA	TRBJ2-3	TGCGCCAGCAGTGAACGGTCGGCAGATACGCAGTATTTT	CASSERSADTQYF
few	TRBV15	NA	TRBJ1-1	TGTGCCACCACCAGCATAGGGGGAAACACTGAAGCTTTCTTT	CATTSIGGNTEAFF
NA	TRBV28	TRBD1	TRBJ2-2	TGTGCCAGCAGTTTAATAGGACAGGGATTAAACACCGGGGAGCTGTTTTTT	CASSLIGQGLNTGELFF
NA	TRBV27	NA	TRBJ1-1	TGTGCCAGCAATAGGGGTTTCGGGGGGCTGAACACTGAAGCTTTCTTT	CASNRGFGGLNTEAFF
NA	TRBV5-1	NA	TRBJ1-2	TGCGCCAGCAGCTTGGGTCTCAGTTCCTATGGCTACACCTTC	CASSLGLSSYGYTF
NA	TRBV5-4	TRBD2	TRBJ2-5	TGTGCCAGCAGCTTCCCCCCTAGCGGGATATATGGAGAGACCCAGTACTTC	CASSFPPSGIYGETQYF
NA	TRBV7-6	NA	TRBJ1-1	TGTGCCAGCAGCTTAGACGCCAGATCGAACACTGAAGCTTTCTTT	CASSLDARSNTEAFF